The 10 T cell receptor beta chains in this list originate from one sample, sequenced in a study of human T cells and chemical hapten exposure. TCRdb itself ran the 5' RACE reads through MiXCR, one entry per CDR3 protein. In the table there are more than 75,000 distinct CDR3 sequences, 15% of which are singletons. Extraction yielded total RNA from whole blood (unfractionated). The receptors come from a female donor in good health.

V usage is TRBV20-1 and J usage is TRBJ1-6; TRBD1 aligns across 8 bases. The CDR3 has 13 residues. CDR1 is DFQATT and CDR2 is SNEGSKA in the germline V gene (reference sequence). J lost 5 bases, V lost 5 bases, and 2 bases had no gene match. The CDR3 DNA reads TGCAGTGCTCAGGGGGCGAATAATTCACCCCTCCACTTT. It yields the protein CSAQGANNSPLHF.

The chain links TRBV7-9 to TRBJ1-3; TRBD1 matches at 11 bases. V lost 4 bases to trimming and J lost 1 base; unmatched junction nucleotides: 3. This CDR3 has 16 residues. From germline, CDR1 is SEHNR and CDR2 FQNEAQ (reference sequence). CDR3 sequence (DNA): TGTGCCAGCAGCTATGGGACAGGGGGGTCTGGAAACACCATATATTTT. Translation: CASSYGTGGSGNTIYF.

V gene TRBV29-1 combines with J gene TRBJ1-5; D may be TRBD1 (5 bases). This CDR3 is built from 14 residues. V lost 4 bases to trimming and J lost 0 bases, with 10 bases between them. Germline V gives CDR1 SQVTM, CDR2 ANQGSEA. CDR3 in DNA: TGCAGCGTTGTGTCAGGGAATAGCAATCAGCCCCAGCATTTT. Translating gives CSVVSGNSNQPQHF. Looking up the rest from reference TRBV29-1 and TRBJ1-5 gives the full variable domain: SAVISQKPSRDICQRGTSLTIQCQVDSQVTMMFWYRQQPGQSLTLIATANQGSEATYESGFVIDKFPISRPNLTFSTLTVSNMSPEDSSIYLCSVVSGNSNQPQHFGDGTRLSIL.

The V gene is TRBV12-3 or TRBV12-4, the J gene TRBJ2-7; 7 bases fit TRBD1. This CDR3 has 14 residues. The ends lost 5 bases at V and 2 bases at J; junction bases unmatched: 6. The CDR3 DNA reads TGTGCCAGCAGTGACGACAGGGCCCCCTACGAGCAGTACTTC. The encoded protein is CASSDDRAPYEQYF.

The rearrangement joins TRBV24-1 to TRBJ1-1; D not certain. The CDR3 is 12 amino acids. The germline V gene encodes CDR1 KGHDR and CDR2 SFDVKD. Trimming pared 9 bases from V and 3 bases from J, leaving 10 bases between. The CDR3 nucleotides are TGTGCCACCCCTACTCGGCACACTGAAGCTTTCTTT. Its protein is CATPTRHTEAFF.

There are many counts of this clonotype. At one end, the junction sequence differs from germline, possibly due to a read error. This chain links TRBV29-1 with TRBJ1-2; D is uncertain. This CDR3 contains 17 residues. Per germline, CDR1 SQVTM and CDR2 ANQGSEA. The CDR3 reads CSVQETLLTGSFYGYTF. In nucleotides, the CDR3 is TGCAGCGTTCAAGAGACACTTCTCACGGGATCCTTCTATGGCTACACCTTC.

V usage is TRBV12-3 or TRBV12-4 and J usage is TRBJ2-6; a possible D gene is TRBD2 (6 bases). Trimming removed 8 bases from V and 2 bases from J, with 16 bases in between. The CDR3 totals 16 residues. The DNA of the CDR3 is TGTGCCAGCGCCCCTTTGCCGGGAGCTGGGGCCAACGTCCTGACTTTC. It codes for CASAPLPGAGANVLTF.

The CDR3 reads CASSLGRELFF. The CDR3, as DNA: TGTGCCAGCAGTTTAGGGCGGGAGCTGTTTTTT. The chain carries TRBV12-3 or TRBV12-4 and TRBJ2-2; no clear D gene. Trimming took off 1 base at V and 9 bases at J, with 3 bases between the two ends. CDR3 size: 11 residues.

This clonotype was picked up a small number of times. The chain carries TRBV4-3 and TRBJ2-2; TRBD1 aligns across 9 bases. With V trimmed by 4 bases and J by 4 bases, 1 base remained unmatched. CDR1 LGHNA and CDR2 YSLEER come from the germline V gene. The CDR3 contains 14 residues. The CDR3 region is CASSPGQGTGELFF. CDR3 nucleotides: TGCGCCAGCAGCCCGGGACAGGGCACCGGGGAGCTGTTTTTT.

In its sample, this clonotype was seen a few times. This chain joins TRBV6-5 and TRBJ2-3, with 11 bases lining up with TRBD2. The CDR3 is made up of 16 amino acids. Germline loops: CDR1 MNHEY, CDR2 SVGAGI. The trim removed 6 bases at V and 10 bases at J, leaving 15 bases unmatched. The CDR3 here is CASSPSTSGVLEAQYF. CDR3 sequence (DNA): TGTGCCAGCAGCCCTTCGACTAGCGGGGTTCTTGAGGCGCAGTATTTT.